The rows below give T cell receptor beta chains drawn from one sample of a study of blood T cell repertoires in COVID-19. Here immunoSEQ multiplex PCR was the method, and the copy in TCRdb shows in-frame clones only, minus some. The profile covers about 380,000 clones, with 88% appearing a single time and 0.9% to 1.5% taken by the ten largest. Sample: PBMCs or T cells enriched from blood (not recorded which). The origin of the receptors is a woman under 30 who had recovered from COVID-19. Each CDR3 is given with its conserved first and last residue. Fields, in order: V gene, CDR3 length, clone size, J gene, D gene, CDR3 protein, CDR3 DNA. D genes are given only for firm matches. A row's size may be missing; if present it is once, few, many or a size class.

TRBV12-5	19	once	TRBJ2-7	TRBD1	CASGSRTGGLGGGVYEQYF	TGTGCTAGTGGTTCGCGGACAGGGGGCCTCGGCGGGGGAGTCTACGAGCAGTACTTC
TRBV7-9	13	NA	TRBJ1-5	NA	CASSPPSGQPQHF	TGTGCCAGCAGCCCACCATCGGGTCAGCCCCAGCATTTT
TRBV3-1/TRBV3-2	15	NA	TRBJ1-6	TRBD1	CASSPLDRGDSPLHF	TGTGCCAGCAGCCCGTTGGACAGGGGGGATTCACCCCTCCACTTT
TRBV5-4	15	NA	TRBJ2-7	NA	CASSLGRVQLYEQYF	TGTGCCAGCAGCCTCGGCCGGGTCCAACTCTACGAGCAGTACTTC
TRBV2	13	NA	TRBJ2-1	TRBD1	CASSSDREIEQFF	TGTGCCAGCAGTTCGGACAGGGAAATTGAGCAGTTCTTC
TRBV12-5	13	NA	TRBJ1-2	NA	CASGLVIGYGYTF	TGTGCTAGTGGTTTGGTCATCGGCTATGGCTACACCTTC
TRBV11-3	13	NA	TRBJ2-3	NA	CASRGLPTDTQYF	TGTGCCAGCAGGGGACTTCCCACAGATACGCAGTATTTT
TRBV18	14	NA	TRBJ2-7	TRBD1	CASSPETGANEQYF	TGTGCCAGCTCACCGGAGACAGGGGCCAACGAGCAGTACTTC
TRBV4-1	13	NA	TRBJ1-4	NA	CASSQERYEKLFF	TGCGCCAGCAGCCAAGAGAGGTATGAAAAACTGTTTTTT
TRBV5-6	13	NA	TRBJ1-1	NA	CASSLSPSTEAFF	TGTGCCAGCAGCTTATCTCCTAGTACTGAAGCTTTCTTT
TRBV5-1	14	NA	TRBJ1-4	TRBD1	CASRPGTGFEKLFF	TGCGCCAGCCGCCCAGGGACAGGGTTTGAAAAACTGTTTTTT
TRBV4-2	19	NA	TRBJ1-2	TRBD1	CASSQAWGQASEAYYGYTF	TGTGCCAGCAGCCAAGCATGGGGACAGGCGAGTGAGGCCTACTATGGCTACACCTTC
TRBV12-3/TRBV12-4	10	once	TRBJ1-5	NA	CASGAQPQHF	TGTGCAAGCGGGGCCCAGCCCCAGCATTTT
TRBV6-5	14	NA	TRBJ1-1	NA	CASTSTWRGSEAFF	TGTGCCAGCACCTCCACCTGGAGGGGCTCTGAAGCTTTCTTT
TRBV9	14	NA	TRBJ2-1	TRBD1	CASSVPGGYNEQFF	TGTGCCAGCAGCGTCCCAGGGGGCTACAATGAGCAGTTCTTC
TRBV5-1	21	NA	TRBJ2-5	TRBD2	CASSLAGSGTIPRNEEETQYF	TGCGCCAGCAGCTTGGCCGGGAGCGGGACGATCCCGAGGAACGAGGAAGAGACCCAGTACTTC
TRBV3-1/TRBV3-2	15	NA	TRBJ1-5	NA	CASSQGEQGNQPQHF	TGTGCCAGCAGCCAAGGAGAACAGGGAAATCAGCCCCAGCATTTT
TRBV7-2	15	NA	TRBJ1-5	NA	CASSLVIRGDQPQHF	TGTGCCAGCAGCTTAGTTATTCGGGGGGATCAGCCCCAGCATTTT
TRBV9	18	NA	TRBJ2-5	TRBD2	CASSVGISGAPEQETQYF	TGTGCCAGCAGCGTAGGTATTAGCGGGGCCCCGGAACAAGAGACCCAGTACTTC
TRBV5-5	14	NA	TRBJ2-7	TRBD1	CASSWDSHSYEQYF	TGTGCCAGCAGCTGGGACAGCCACTCCTACGAGCAGTACTTC
TRBV7-2	15	once	TRBJ2-4	NA	CASSSEGLALNIQYF	TGTGCCAGCAGCTCAGAGGGTCTGGCCTTAAACATTCAGTACTTC
TRBV6-1	16	NA	TRBJ2-1	TRBD2	CASSAGGGTTYNEQFF	TGTGCCAGCAGTGCGGGAGGGGGGACCACTTACAATGAGCAGTTCTTC
TRBV12-3/TRBV12-4	10	NA	TRBJ1-2	NA	CASSPAGEIF	TGTGCCAGCAGCCCGGCGGGGGAAATCTTC
TRBV3-1/TRBV3-2	16	NA	TRBJ2-2	NA	CASSRLQGTNTGELFF	TGTGCCAGCAGTCGATTGCAGGGAACGAACACCGGGGAGCTGTTTTTT
TRBV18	14	NA	TRBJ1-2	NA	CASLTRRNEGGYTF	TGTGCCAGCTTAACACGCAGGAACGAGGGTGGCTACACCTTC
TRBV7-9	14	NA	TRBJ1-5	NA	CASSFGQTNQPQHF	TGTGCCAGCAGCTTCGGACAGACCAATCAGCCCCAGCATTTT
TRBV7-3	14	NA	TRBJ2-3	NA	CASRPGLHTDTQYF	TGTGCCAGCAGACCGGGACTGCACACAGATACGCAGTATTTT
TRBV5-1	16	NA	TRBJ1-1	NA	CASSFVTGGLNTEAFF	TGCGCCAGCAGCTTTGTGACCGGCGGTTTGAACACTGAAGCTTTCTTT
TRBV28	15	NA	TRBJ2-1	TRBD2	CASSFGTTSYNEQFF	TGTGCCAGCAGTTTTGGGACTACCTCCTACAATGAGCAGTTCTTC
TRBV5-8	18	NA	TRBJ2-1	TRBD2	CASSLLAGGPLAVNEQFF	TGTGCCAGCAGCTTACTAGCGGGGGGGCCGTTAGCCGTCAATGAGCAGTTCTTC
TRBV30	13	NA	TRBJ1-1	NA	CAWSPLRGTEAFF	TGTGCCTGGAGTCCCCTCCGGGGCACTGAAGCTTTCTTT
TRBV21-1	18	NA	TRBJ2-4	NA	CASSDRGLELLAKNIQYF	TGTGCCAGCAGCGACAGGGGGCTCGAATTACTAGCCAAAAACATTCAGTACTTC
TRBV10-3	14	NA	TRBJ1-2	TRBD1	CAISEVRGQGGYTF	TGTGCCATCAGTGAGGTCAGGGGGCAGGGTGGCTACACCTTC
TRBV9	11	once	TRBJ1-4	NA	CASSRDIELFF	TGTGCCAGCAGCCGGGACATAGAACTGTTTTTT
TRBV3-1/TRBV3-2	15	NA	TRBJ2-3	NA	CASSQELGSTDTQYF	TGTGCCAGCAGCCAAGAACTAGGATCCACAGATACGCAGTATTTT
TRBV27	18	NA	TRBJ2-3	TRBD2	CASSSRWASGGAPDTQYF	TGTGCCAGCAGTTCCCGGTGGGCTAGCGGGGGGGCGCCAGATACGCAGTATTTT
TRBV2	15	NA	TRBJ2-7	TRBD2	CASSLSGGLEYEQYF	TGTGCCAGCAGTCTAAGCGGGGGGCTCGAATACGAGCAGTACTTC
TRBV7-9	14	NA	TRBJ2-3	NA	CASTPRQAPDTQYF	TGTGCCAGCACTCCGAGACAGGCCCCAGATACGCAGTATTTT
TRBV5-1	13	NA	TRBJ2-1	NA	CASGGASYNEQFF	TGCGCCAGCGGGGGGGCCTCCTACAATGAGCAGTTCTTC
TRBV4-2	14	NA	TRBJ2-7	TRBD1	CASSQAGGSYEQYF	TGTGCCAGCAGCCAAGCAGGGGGCTCCTACGAGCAGTACTTC
TRBV30	15	NA	TRBJ2-2	TRBD2	CATRLAGGPGGELFF	TGTGCCACAAGACTAGCGGGGGGGCCCGGCGGGGAGCTGTTTTTT
TRBV7-9	15	NA	TRBJ2-1	NA	CASSLGATGWTEQFF	TGTGCCAGCAGCTTAGGGGCGACAGGCTGGACAGAGCAGTTCTTC
TRBV5-1	15	NA	TRBJ2-2	TRBD1	CASSRQGPNTGELFF	TGCGCCAGCAGCCGACAGGGACCGAACACCGGGGAGCTGTTTTTT
TRBV4-1	20	NA	TRBJ2-3	TRBD2	CASSQEGGSGGRINTDTQYF	TGCGCCAGCAGCCAAGAAGGCGGGTCGGGGGGGCGCATAAATACAGATACGCAGTATTTT
TRBV18	12	NA	TRBJ1-4	NA	CASSPNREKLFF	TGTGCCAGCTCACCAAACAGGGAAAAACTGTTTTTT
TRBV2	14	NA	TRBJ1-3	TRBD1	CASRTDRVADTIYF	TGTGCCAGCAGGACCGACAGGGTGGCGGACACCATATATTTT
TRBV11-2	17	NA	TRBJ1-6	TRBD1	CASSHLRDRGQSSPLHF	TGTGCCAGCAGTCACCTCCGGGACAGGGGGCAGAGTTCACCCCTCCACTTT
TRBV15	19	NA	TRBJ2-3	NA	CATSRASWTETSSTDTQYF	TGTGCCACCAGCAGAGCTTCATGGACAGAAACGTCTAGCACAGATACGCAGTATTTT
TRBV30	16	NA	TRBJ2-2	NA	CAWSVLPGLNTGELFF	TGTGCCTGGAGTGTCTTACCGGGACTCAACACCGGGGAGCTGTTTTTT
TRBV7-6	15	NA	TRBJ1-1	NA	CASSSEQGMNTEAFF	TGTGCCAGCAGCTCGGAACAGGGTATGAACACTGAAGCTTTCTTT
TRBV9	13	NA	TRBJ1-1	NA	CASSVIRGPEAFF	TGTGCCAGCAGCGTGATCCGTGGGCCTGAAGCTTTCTTT
TRBV27	13	NA	TRBJ2-1	NA	CASSSRTDNEQFF	TGTGCCAGCAGTTCCCGGACAGACAATGAGCAGTTCTTC
TRBV6-5	15	NA	TRBJ2-5	NA	CASSYSRSQVETQYF	TGTGCCAGCAGTTACTCGAGAAGTCAAGTGGAGACCCAGTACTTC
TRBV7-8	17	NA	TRBJ1-2	TRBD1	CASSLGSGTGGNYGYTF	TGTGCCAGCAGCTTAGGGTCCGGGACAGGGGGTAACTATGGCTACACCTTC
TRBV18	16	NA	TRBJ1-1	NA	CASSPPFGTSDTEAFF	TGTGCCAGCTCACCACCCTTTGGGACATCCGACACTGAAGCTTTCTTT
TRBV9	16	NA	TRBJ2-5	TRBD1	CASSVGRRQGAETQYF	TGTGCCAGCAGCGTAGGTAGGCGGCAGGGGGCCGAGACCCAGTACTTC
TRBV19	16	NA	TRBJ1-5	TRBD1	CASSIHSTGPGQPQHF	TGTGCCAGTAGTATTCATTCGACAGGGCCGGGGCAGCCCCAGCATTTT
TRBV6-4	11	NA	TRBJ1-2	NA	CATPGRYGYTF	TGTGCCACCCCAGGTAGGTATGGCTACACCTTC